Listed below are T cell receptor beta chains from one sample, sequenced in a study of cytomegalovirus exposure and HLA in healthy donors. Data came from immunoSEQ multiplex PCR; TCRdb stores just in-frame clones and leaves some out. Here the sample spans fewer than 100,000 clones, about 76% being singletons. Sequenced material: PBMCs. Source of these receptors: a man aged 40-49 years in good health and CMV-seropositive. Both conserved end residues are part of each CDR3. A D gene is named only where the DNA matches it firmly. Clone size, where shown, is once, few, many, or a class for clones that have expanded.

V: TRBV5-1; J: TRBJ1-2; D: TRBD1; size: .; DNA: TGCGCCAGCAGCTCCTCCGGGACAGGTCTCATTAACTATGGCTACACCTTC; CDR3: CASSSSGTGLINYGYTF
V: TRBV2; J: TRBJ1-5; D: TRBD1; size: .; DNA: TGTGCCAGCAGAGGACAGGTTAATCAGCCCCAGCATTTT; CDR3: CASRGQVNQPQHF
V: TRBV28; J: TRBJ2-1; D: .; size: few; DNA: TGTGCCAGCAGTTATTTCGGACAGAGCTCCTACAATGAGCAGTTCTTC; CDR3: CASSYFGQSSYNEQFF
V: TRBV10-3; J: TRBJ2-1; D: TRBD1; size: .; DNA: TGTGCCAGTGAGACAGGGGGCGACTACAATGAGCAGTTCTTC; CDR3: CASETGGDYNEQFF
V: TRBV11-2; J: TRBJ2-5; D: .; size: once; DNA: TGTGCCAGCAGCTCCGGATCGGGGGTGTTCCAAGAGACCCAGTACTTC; CDR3: CASSSGSGVFQETQYF
V: TRBV7-2; J: TRBJ2-2; D: .; size: .; DNA: TGTGCCAGCAGCGGGACAATCACCGGGGAGCTGTTTTTT; CDR3: CASSGTITGELFF
V: TRBV5-1; J: TRBJ2-3; D: .; size: .; DNA: TGCGCCAGCAGCGCTCTGGCTTCAGATACGCAGTATTTT; CDR3: CASSALASDTQYF
V: TRBV7-2; J: TRBJ2-6; D: .; size: .; DNA: TGTGCCAGCAGGGCCGGGGGAGGGGCCAACGTCCTGACTTTC; CDR3: CASRAGGGANVLTF
V: TRBV7-2; J: TRBJ2-7; D: TRBD1; size: .; DNA: TGTGCCAGCAGCCAGGGACAGTCCTACGAGCAGTACTTC; CDR3: CASSQGQSYEQYF
V: TRBV27; J: TRBJ2-7; D: .; size: .; DNA: TGTGCCAGCAGTTCAAGAGGAACAACTCCCTACGAGCAGTACTTC; CDR3: CASSSRGTTPYEQYF
V: TRBV7-8; J: TRBJ1-1; D: .; size: .; DNA: TGTGCCAGCAGCCCCTCCACAGGGTTCACTGAAGCTTTCTTT; CDR3: CASSPSTGFTEAFF
V: TRBV4-3; J: TRBJ2-1; D: TRBD2; size: few; DNA: TGCGCCAGCAGCCATACCGGGACTAGCAATGAGCAGTTCTTC; CDR3: CASSHTGTSNEQFF
V: TRBV5-4; J: TRBJ1-5; D: TRBD1; size: .; DNA: TGTGCCAGCAGCGCCGGGACAGGGGGCCGGTCGAGCAATCAGCCCCAGCATTTT; CDR3: CASSAGTGGRSSNQPQHF
V: TRBV7-6; J: TRBJ1-1; D: TRBD1; size: .; DNA: TGTGCCAGCGGACAGGGGGCGCAGACTGAAGCTTTCTTT; CDR3: CASGQGAQTEAFF
V: TRBV5-4; J: TRBJ2-5; D: .; size: .; DNA: TGTGCCAGCAGCTTGGGGGCTAACCAAGAGACCCAGTACTTC; CDR3: CASSLGANQETQYF
V: TRBV5-4; J: TRBJ1-6; D: .; size: .; DNA: TGTGCCAGCAGCTTGGACTGGAATTCACCCCTCCACTTT; CDR3: CASSLDWNSPLHF
V: TRBV6-5; J: TRBJ1-5; D: TRBD1; size: once; DNA: TGTGCCAGCAGCCCACGTGACAGGGGGCTCCTACCCCAGCATTTT; CDR3: CASSPRDRGLLPQHF
V: TRBV7-2; J: TRBJ2-1; D: TRBD2; size: .; DNA: TGTGCCAGCAGCTTACCACGGGAGGGTGTTAGGAATGAGCAGTTCTTC; CDR3: CASSLPREGVRNEQFF
V: TRBV4-1; J: TRBJ2-3; D: TRBD2; size: .; DNA: TGCGCCAGCAGCCAGGTACTAGCGCCCACAGATACGCAGTATTTT; CDR3: CASSQVLAPTDTQYF
V: TRBV11-2; J: TRBJ1-4; D: .; size: once; DNA: TGTGCCAGCAGCTTTGGGGGGGATGAAAAACTGTTTTTT; CDR3: CASSFGGDEKLFF
V: TRBV10-3; J: TRBJ2-1; D: .; size: .; DNA: TGTGCCATCAGTGCGTCAACAGGCGTTTTCTACAATGAGCAGTTCTTC; CDR3: CAISASTGVFYNEQFF
V: TRBV19; J: TRBJ2-5; D: TRBD1; size: .; DNA: TGTGCCAGTAGTGGGACAGGGTGGGAGACCCAGTACTTC; CDR3: CASSGTGWETQYF
V: TRBV9; J: TRBJ2-7; D: .; size: .; DNA: TGTGCCAGCAGCGTAGGACCAGGGAACCCCTACGAGCAGTACTTC; CDR3: CASSVGPGNPYEQYF
V: TRBV11-2; J: TRBJ1-6; D: .; size: .; DNA: TGTGCCAGCAGCTTAGAGTTGGCCCCACCCCTCCACTTT; CDR3: CASSLELAPPLHF
V: TRBV9; J: TRBJ1-3; D: TRBD1; size: few; DNA: TGTGCCAGCAGCGGGCCAGGGGGCTCTGGAAACACCATATATTTT; CDR3: CASSGPGGSGNTIYF
V: TRBV5-5; J: TRBJ2-7; D: .; size: .; DNA: TGTGCCAGCAGCTTAGGGGACTCTGGGGAGCAGTACTTC; CDR3: CASSLGDSGEQYF
V: TRBV7-9; J: TRBJ2-3; D: TRBD2; size: .; DNA: TGTGCCAGCAGCTTAGTTCTAGCGGAAAGCACAGATACGCAGTATTTT; CDR3: CASSLVLAESTDTQYF
V: TRBV27; J: TRBJ2-4; D: .; size: .; DNA: TGTGCCAGCAGTTTAGTTTTAGCCAGCATTCAGTACTTC; CDR3: CASSLVLASIQYF
V: TRBV6-1; J: TRBJ2-2; D: .; size: few; DNA: TGTGCCAGCAGTGTCGACGGGGCCGGGGAGCTGTTTTTT; CDR3: CASSVDGAGELFF
V: TRBV6-1; J: TRBJ2-7; D: TRBD2; size: .; DNA: TGTGCCAGCAGTGAAGATAGCGGGGGCCTCTACGAGCAGTACTTC; CDR3: CASSEDSGGLYEQYF
V: TRBV2; J: TRBJ2-3; D: TRBD2; size: .; DNA: TGTGCCAGCAGGACGGGACTAGCGGGAGGAACAGATACGCAGTATTTT; CDR3: CASRTGLAGGTDTQYF
V: TRBV19; J: TRBJ2-3; D: TRBD1; size: .; DNA: TGTGCCAGTAGTTCTCGGGACAGGGGAAGCACAGATACGCAGTATTTT; CDR3: CASSSRDRGSTDTQYF
V: TRBV19; J: TRBJ2-3; D: TRBD2; size: .; DNA: TGTGCCAGTAGTATTAGGGCTAGCGGGGACTTCACAGATACGCAGTATTTT; CDR3: CASSIRASGDFTDTQYF
V: TRBV2; J: TRBJ2-4; D: TRBD1; size: .; DNA: TGTGCCAGCAGTGCACAGGGGGCTGAGGGCATTCAGTACTTC; CDR3: CASSAQGAEGIQYF
V: TRBV6-5; J: TRBJ1-6; D: TRBD1; size: .; DNA: TGTGCCAGCAGGTCGGGACAGGGAAATAATTCACCCCTCCACTTT; CDR3: CASRSGQGNNSPLHF
V: TRBV18; J: TRBJ2-7; D: .; size: .; DNA: TGTGCCAGCTCAGGATCGGGCTACGAGCAGTACTTC; CDR3: CASSGSGYEQYF
V: TRBV27; J: TRBJ2-7; D: .; size: once; DNA: TGTGCCAGCAGTTTCGCCAGCGGGCGCGAGCAGTACTTC; CDR3: CASSFASGREQYF
V: TRBV4-2; J: TRBJ1-3; D: .; size: .; DNA: TGTGCCAGCAGCCAAGATCCTGGCTCCGGAAACACCATATATTTT; CDR3: CASSQDPGSGNTIYF
V: TRBV7-3; J: TRBJ2-7; D: TRBD2; size: .; DNA: TGTGCCAGCAGCTCAGGACTAGGCACCTACGAGCAGTACTTC; CDR3: CASSSGLGTYEQYF
V: TRBV28; J: TRBJ1-4; D: TRBD1; size: once; DNA: TGTGCCAGCTCGGGACAGGGTTTCGGGACTAATGAAAAACTGTTTTTT; CDR3: CASSGQGFGTNEKLFF
V: TRBV21-1; J: TRBJ2-3; D: .; size: few; DNA: TGTGCCAGCAGCAAAGCCTTACCGCGGGGGAACACAGATACGCAGTATTTT; CDR3: CASSKALPRGNTDTQYF
V: TRBV9; J: TRBJ2-7; D: TRBD1; size: .; DNA: TGTGCCAGCAGCGTTACCGGGACAGACCCCTACGAGCAGTACTTC; CDR3: CASSVTGTDPYEQYF
V: TRBV5-4; J: TRBJ2-3; D: TRBD2; size: .; DNA: TGTGCCAGCAGCTTGGGGAGCGGGGTTAGCACAGATACGCAGTATTTT; CDR3: CASSLGSGVSTDTQYF
V: TRBV7-6; J: TRBJ2-1; D: TRBD2; size: .; DNA: TGTGCCAGCAGCTTTCGGTACGGGAGGGCCTATAACAATGAGCAGTTCTTC; CDR3: CASSFRYGRAYNNEQFF
V: TRBV5-4; J: TRBJ2-7; D: TRBD1; size: .; DNA: TGTGCCAGCAGCTTGGTCAGGGGGTCCCACGAGCAGTACTTC; CDR3: CASSLVRGSHEQYF
V: TRBV10-2; J: TRBJ2-4; D: TRBD1; size: .; DNA: TGCGCCAGCACCTCGGGACAGGGGATCAAAAACATTCAGTACTTC; CDR3: CASTSGQGIKNIQYF
V: TRBV18; J: TRBJ2-1; D: .; size: .; DNA: TGTGCCAGCTCACCACGGGGCTTGAGCTCCTACAATGAGCAGTTCTTC; CDR3: CASSPRGLSSYNEQFF
V: TRBV27; J: TRBJ1-1; D: TRBD1; size: once; DNA: TGTGCCAGCAACCTCCGATCCAACAGGGGTGCTGAAGCTTTCTTT; CDR3: CASNLRSNRGAEAFF
V: TRBV28; J: TRBJ1-5; D: TRBD1; size: .; DNA: TGTGCCAGCAGTTTATTTAAAGGGACAGGGTATAGCAATCAGCCCCAGCATTTT; CDR3: CASSLFKGTGYSNQPQHF
V: TRBV7-3; J: TRBJ2-1; D: .; size: few; DNA: TGTGCCAGCAGCGAACCGGGACTCCTCAATGAGCAGTTCTTC; CDR3: CASSEPGLLNEQFF
V: TRBV7-9; J: TRBJ2-7; D: TRBD2; size: .; DNA: TGTGCCAGCAGCCCCGGGACTAGCTCCTACGAGCAGTACTTC; CDR3: CASSPGTSSYEQYF
V: TRBV29-1; J: TRBJ2-5; D: .; size: .; DNA: TGCAGCGTTGAATTGGGGGCCAGTCGAGAGACCCAGTACTTC; CDR3: CSVELGASRETQYF
V: TRBV11-2; J: TRBJ2-3; D: .; size: .; DNA: TGTGCCAGCAGCTTAGGTCGGCAGGGATCTGATACGCAGTATTTT; CDR3: CASSLGRQGSDTQYF
V: TRBV6-5; J: TRBJ1-2; D: .; size: .; DNA: TGTGCCAGCATCCCCACCTTAGACAGCAACCATGGCTACACCTTC; CDR3: CASIPTLDSNHGYTF
V: TRBV2; J: TRBJ2-2; D: .; size: .; DNA: TGTGCCAGCAAGTACGGGTGGAACACCGGGGAGCTGTTTTTT; CDR3: CASKYGWNTGELFF
V: TRBV5-1; J: TRBJ1-5; D: TRBD1; size: .; DNA: TGCGCCAGCAGCTTGGACGGACAGGAAGATCAGCCCCAGCATTTT; CDR3: CASSLDGQEDQPQHF
V: TRBV5-1; J: TRBJ2-1; D: .; size: .; DNA: TGCGCCAGCAGCTTGGTTCCGGGACTCCTAAATGAGCAGTTCTTC; CDR3: CASSLVPGLLNEQFF
V: TRBV9; J: TRBJ2-1; D: TRBD2; size: once; DNA: TGTGCCAGCAGCCCGGTAGCGGGAGGCACTTCCTACAATGAGCAGTTCTTC; CDR3: CASSPVAGGTSYNEQFF